The 31 T cell receptor beta chains below all came from one sample that was sequenced in a study of blood T cells in healthy people across ages (dated by TCRdb to 2014 to 2015). The library was made by 5' RACE. Sequencing took place on an Illumina HiSeq 2500. A second PCR of about 6 to 11 cycles was run with a J-beta primer mix and a sample-barcoded 5' primer. The raw public reads went through TCRdb reprocessing: fastp at Q25, MiXCR clone calling, in-frame beta chains kept. Rows with one shared CDR3 protein collapse into an entry with the most common genes and DNA. This sample comprises about 570,000 distinct CDR3 sequences, 25% to 30% of them detected only once. The ten largest clones add up to roughly 20% of the sample. The specimen was blood. The receptors shown here come from a woman in her 70s in good health.

As DNA, the CDR3 is TGTGCCACCAGCAGAGATCTTAAAAATGGCTACACCTTC. Its translation is CATSRDLKNGYTF. The chain is built from TRBV15 and TRBJ1-2; D gene ambiguous. V lost 0 bases, J lost 6 bases, and 8 bases lay in between. Per germline, CDR1 LNHNV and CDR2 YYDKDF (reference sequence). The CDR3 consists of 13 residues.

The table lists this clonotype with a few counts. V is TRBV3-1 and J is TRBJ1-2; 7 bases are a match to TRBD1. Trimming at V came to 2 bases and at J to 4 bases, leaving 10 bases not matched to a gene. CDR1 is LGHDT and CDR2 is YNNKEL in the germline V gene (reference sequence). The CDR3 has 16 residues. The CDR3 here is CASSQYPGQPSYGYTF. The CDR3 nucleotides read TGTGCCAGCAGCCAATACCCGGGACAGCCGAGCTATGGCTACACCTTC.

This chain joins TRBV29-1 and TRBJ1-1; a weak D match, TRBD1 (5 bases). In germline, CDR1 is SQVTM, CDR2 ANQGSEA. Trimming shortened V by 3 bases and J by 12 bases, and 14 bases separated the two germline ends. This CDR3 region has 11 residues. The CDR3 bases are TGCAGCGTTGACAGCGGGACGGGTCCTTTCTTT. It translates to CSVDSGTGPFF.

The rearrangement links TRBV20-1 to TRBJ2-7; D unclear. CDR1 is DFQATT and CDR2 is SNEGSKA in the germline V gene (reference sequence). The V gene lost 6 bases and the J gene lost 3 bases, with 6 bases spanning the gap. CDR3 size: 10 residues. CDR3 loop: CSALDYEQYF. DNA for the CDR3: TGCAGTGCCCTAGACTACGAGCAGTACTTC.

This rearrangement joins TRBV11-3 to TRBJ2-1; the D is unclear. The end of the DNA fits TRBJ2-7 better, so the J call may be wrong. The V gene's germline CDR1 is SGHNT and CDR2 YENEEA. The CDR3 consists of 16 residues. The CDR3 spells CASSLKGSYSSYEQYF. The DNA for the CDR3 is TGTGCCAGCAGCTTAAAGGGCAGTTACAGCTCCTACGAGCAGTACTTC.

The chain carries TRBV7-2 and TRBJ1-5, with a weak D call TRBD1 (5 bases). Germline CDR1 is SGHTA and CDR2 is FQGNSA. CDR3 length equals 18 residues. Trimming shortened V by 1 base and J by 4 bases, and 20 bases separated the two germline ends. CDR3 in amino acids: CASSLVARGTYSNQPQHF. CDR3 in DNA: TGTGCCAGCAGCTTAGTCGCTAGGGGCACCTACTCGAATCAGCCCCAGCATTTT.

This clonotype has more than one count but fewer than ten. DNA for the CDR3: TGTGCCAGCAGTGAAGCGCACAGTAACACTGAAGCTTTCTTT. Translated: CASSEAHSNTEAFF. The rearrangement joins TRBV6-1 to TRBJ1-1; D is undetermined. Between the trimmed V and J ends, which lost 0 bases and 2 bases, there was a span of 7 bases. The CDR3 sequence is 14 residues long. From germline, CDR1 is MNHNS and CDR2 SASEGT.

The DNA of the CDR3 is TGCAGCGTTGAGGTCTTAGCGGGCTACCCAGAGACCCAGTACTTC. The encoded protein is CSVEVLAGYPETQYF. The chain couples TRBV29-1 to TRBJ2-5; 7 nucleotides match TRBD2. Germline V CDR1 and CDR2: SQVTM, ANQGSEA. The CDR3 has 15 residues. V shed 3 bases, J shed 4 bases, and the junction held 11 bases outside the gene matches. Full variable domain (missing parts from reference TRBV29-1 and TRBJ2-5): SAVISQKPSRDICQRGTSLTIQCQVDSQVTMMFWYRQQPGQSLTLIATANQGSEATYESGFVIDKFPISRPNLTFSTLTVSNMSPEDSSIYLCSVEVLAGYPETQYFGPGTRLLVL.

At least ten counts were recorded for this clonotype. The CDR3 region has the DNA TGCAGCGTTGAATCGGGGGGACACTCTGGGGCCAACGTCCTGACTTTC. This codes for CSVESGGHSGANVLTF. The chain carries TRBV29-1 and TRBJ2-6; maybe TRBD2 (7 bases). The CDR3 contains 16 residues. Trimming took off 2 bases at V and 0 bases at J, with 11 bases between the two ends. Germline CDR1 SQVTM, CDR2 ANQGSEA.

The V call is TRBV20-1, the J call TRBJ2-3; D gene ambiguous. Per the germline V gene, CDR1 is DFQATT and CDR2 is SNEGSKA (reference sequence). This CDR3 contains 13 residues. The CDR3 nucleotides are TGCAGCGTATCCCTTGTAGCAACAGATACGCAGTATTTT. It encodes CSVSLVATDTQYF.

The V and J genes are TRBV10-3 and TRBJ2-3, with TRBD2 matching over 10 bases. Losses at the gene ends were 6 bases for V and 2 bases for J; bases not matched to a gene: 8. Germline CDR1 is ENHRY and CDR2 is SYGVKD. There are 16 residues in the CDR3. The DNA of the CDR3 is TGTGCCATCAGGGGCACTAGCGGGGCTCCCACAGATACGCAGTATTTT. Encoded protein: CAIRGTSGAPTDTQYF.

There are many counts of this clonotype. This rearrangement joins TRBV29-1 to TRBJ2-5, with 7 bases identical to TRBD1. The germline V gene encodes CDR1 SQVTM and CDR2 ANQGSEA. The J segment lost 5 bases and the V segment lost 4 bases, leaving 4 bases of the junction unmatched. The CDR3 has 12 amino acids. The CDR3 nucleotides read TGCAGCGTTGGGACAGGCGGGGAGACCCAGTACTTC. This gives the protein CSVGTGGETQYF.

Regarding this clonotype: Relative to the germline gene, one junction end is altered; a read error may explain this. The CDR3 reads CSAGDLRLAGFSTDTQYF. The CDR3 DNA is TGCAGTGCTGGAGACTTAAGGCTAGCGGGTTTTAGCACAGATACGCAGTATTTT. The chain couples TRBV20-1 to TRBJ2-3; 8 nucleotides line up with TRBD2. This CDR3 region has 18 residues. Looked up from germline, CDR1 is DFQATT and CDR2 is SNEGSKA (reference sequence).

This rearrangement joins TRBV7-2 to TRBJ2-1; 8 bases agree with TRBD1. CDR3 length: 15 amino acids. J was trimmed by 3 bases and V by 6 bases; bases with no gene match: 7. Germline CDR1 SGHTA, CDR2 FQGNSA. Here the CDR3 DNA reads TGTGCCAGCAGTAGTGACAGGGGAGGCTACAATGAGCAGTTCTTC. Its translation is CASSSDRGGYNEQFF. Full variable domain (remainder filled in from reference TRBV7-2 and TRBJ2-1): GAGVSQSPSNKVTEKGKDVELRCDPISGHTALYWYRQSLGQGLEFLIYFQGNSAPDKSGLPSDRFSAERTGGSVSTLTIQRTQQEDSAVYLCASSSDRGGYNEQFFGPGTRLTVL.

The chain combines TRBV6-5 with TRBJ2-3; D unclear. V was shortened by 0 bases and J by 0 bases, with 13 bases between the two germline ends. Germline CDR1 and CDR2: MNHEY and SVGAGI. This CDR3 contains 17 residues. The CDR3 DNA follows: TGTGCCAGCAGTTACTCTTTCTGGGGTACTAGCACAGATACGCAGTATTTT. Residues: CASSYSFWGTSTDTQYF.

The chain joins TRBV7-2 to TRBJ2-5, with 12 nucleotides matching TRBD2. V dropped 1 base and J dropped 2; count of bases not matched to a gene: 5. Per the germline V gene, CDR1 is SGHTA and CDR2 is FQGNSA. CDR3 length: 17 amino acids. The CDR3 region is CASSLGSSGGAQETQYF. The CDR3 region has the DNA TGTGCCAGCAGCTTAGGGTCTAGCGGGGGGGCTCAAGAGACCCAGTACTTC.

This chain connects TRBV5-1 to TRBJ2-4; D is possibly TRBD2 (6 bases). The V and J ends lost 0 bases and 0 bases respectively, with 10 bases between them. The CDR3 contains 16 residues. Per the germline V gene, CDR1 is SGHRS and CDR2 is YFSETQ. The CDR3 is CASSLGWGEAKNIQYF. The CDR3 DNA reads TGCGCCAGCAGCTTGGGGTGGGGGGAAGCCAAAAACATTCAGTACTTC.

Only a few counts were recorded for this clonotype. The rearrangement links TRBV7-9 to TRBJ1-2, with D maybe TRBD1 (5 bases). The CDR3 covers 15 residues. CDR1 SEHNR and CDR2 FQNEAQ come from the germline V gene (reference sequence). Trimming stripped 4 bases from V and 0 bases from J, with 12 bases between. CDR3 DNA: TGTGCCAGCAGCTCAGACAGACCTGCTAACTATGGCTACACCTTC. Its protein product is CASSSDRPANYGYTF.

This clonotype was observed a few times. This rearrangement joins TRBV20-1 to TRBJ1-2, with a weak D call TRBD1 (5 bases). The germline gives CDR1 DFQATT, CDR2 SNEGSKA (reference sequence). V was cut by 0 bases and J by 6 bases, with 14 bases left in between. This CDR3 has 14 amino acids. The CDR3 is CSARDPRAWDGYTF. In DNA form, the CDR3 reads TGCAGTGCTAGAGATCCCAGGGCGTGGGATGGCTACACCTTC.

This clonotype occurred a few times. V usage is TRBV5-5 and J usage is TRBJ1-2, with D uncertain. V was pared by 2 bases and J by 1 base, with 9 bases between. CDR3 length: 14 residues. Germline assignment: CDR1 SGHKS and CDR2 YYEKEE (reference sequence). Here the CDR3 reads CASSFGIYNYGYTF. The CDR3 DNA reads TGTGCCAGCAGCTTCGGGATTTATAACTATGGCTACACCTTC.

This clonotype was seen a few times. This sequence joins TRBV11-2 and TRBJ1-5; D is undetermined. This CDR3 spans 13 amino acids. The germline gives CDR1 SGHAT, CDR2 FQNNGV. Trimming removed 1 base from V and 7 bases from J, with 8 bases in between. This CDR3 reads CASSLGLGQPQHF. The CDR3 DNA follows: TGTGCCAGCAGCTTAGGGCTAGGGCAGCCCCAGCATTTT.

This chain uses TRBV20-1 with TRBJ2-7; D remains unclear. Trimming stripped 7 bases from V and 2 bases from J, with 12 bases between. The CDR3 totals 12 residues. Germline V lookup: CDR1 DFQATT, CDR2 SNEGSKA (reference sequence). Here the CDR3 reads CSVGRVAYEQYF. For the CDR3, the DNA is TGCAGTGTAGGTCGGGTCGCCTACGAGCAGTACTTC.

In its sample, this clonotype was seen a few times. CDR3 in DNA: TGTGCCAGCAGTACGACAGGGGGGAGCTCCTACGAGCAGTACTTC. Residues: CASSTTGGSSYEQYF. This chain connects TRBV7-2 to TRBJ2-7; 9 bases fit TRBD1. Germline assignment: CDR1 SGHTA and CDR2 FQGNSA. The length of the CDR3 is 15 residues. V lost 6 bases to trimming and J lost 0 bases; unmatched junction nucleotides: 6.

This rearrangement joins TRBV6-5 to TRBJ1-5; TRBD1 is a possible D gene (5 bases). This CDR3 has 14 amino acids. Germline loops: CDR1 MNHEY, CDR2 SVGAGI. Trimming took off 5 bases at V and 2 bases at J, with 10 bases between the two ends. In DNA, the CDR3 is TGTGCCAGCAGTGAGGGGAACGGCAATCAGCCCCAGCATTTT. Translating gives CASSEGNGNQPQHF.

This clonotype was detected only a few times. The chain uses TRBV2 and TRBJ2-3; 9 bases are shared with TRBD2. CDR1 is SNHLY and CDR2 is FYNNEI in the germline V gene. After removal of 11 bases from V and 2 bases from J, the junction contained 8 bases not matched to a gene. This CDR3 is built from 14 residues. CDR3 in DNA: TGTGCCTGTAGACTAGCGGTCTTCACAGATACGCAGTATTTT. Protein product: CACRLAVFTDTQYF.

The chain combines TRBV4-2 with TRBJ1-2; D perhaps matches TRBD1 (5 bases). The V end was cut by 0 bases, the J end by 2 bases, with 16 bases between. Germline V lookup: CDR1 LGHNA, CDR2 YNFKEQ. CDR3 length equals 17 residues. CDR3 residues: CASSQDRGGGRNYGYTF. Here the CDR3 DNA reads TGTGCCAGCAGCCAAGATCGGGGGGGAGGCCGGAACTATGGCTACACCTTC.

V is TRBV29-1 and J is TRBJ1-6; no clear D. V was cut by 5 bases and J by 12 bases, with 2 bases left in between. There are 8 residues in the CDR3. Germline loops: CDR1 SQVTM, CDR2 ANQGSEA. This chain's CDR3 is CSVLPLHF. The CDR3 bases are TGCAGCGTTCTACCCCTCCACTTT.

This clonotype was seen only a few times. The rearrangement uses TRBV4-2 and TRBJ2-3, with D unclear. Germline V gene lookup returns CDR1 LGHNA and CDR2 YNFKEQ. Trimming removed 0 bases at V and 5 bases at J, with 12 bases between. The CDR3 totals 15 residues. This CDR3 reads CASSQDGRAVDTQYF. The CDR3 DNA sequence: TGTGCCAGCAGCCAAGATGGCCGCGCGGTAGATACGCAGTATTTT.

V gene TRBV11-3 combines with J gene TRBJ1-3; possibly TRBD1 for D (6 bases). Germline V CDR1 and CDR2: SGHNT, YENEEA. The CDR3 contains 15 residues. V dropped 3 bases and J dropped 0 bases, with 9 bases sitting between them. The CDR3 reads CASSFDRYSGNTIYF. The CDR3, as DNA: TGTGCCAGCAGCTTCGACAGGTACTCTGGAAACACCATATATTTT.

This clonotype was found a few times. The rearrangement uses TRBV2 and TRBJ2-5; D is possibly TRBD2 (6 bases). The CDR3 spans 15 residues. Germline V gives CDR1 SNHLY, CDR2 FYNNEI. V was trimmed by 1 base and J by 5 bases, leaving 14 bases between them. The CDR3 spells CASSEGAGRGETQYF. The CDR3 DNA reads as TGTGCCAGCAGTGAAGGGGCCGGGAGAGGGGAGACCCAGTACTTC.

The J gene is TRBJ2-5, the V gene TRBV5-1; TRBD2 is a possible D gene (6 bases). V lost 4 bases and J lost 0, with 10 bases in between. This CDR3 contains 14 residues. Per germline, CDR1 SGHRS and CDR2 YFSETQ. The CDR3 nucleotides read TGCGCCAGCAGCAAGGGACTCAACCAAGAGACCCAGTACTTC. Translating gives CASSKGLNQETQYF. The full variable domain, with the rest looked up from reference TRBV5-1 and TRBJ2-5, is KAGVTQTPRYLIKTRGQQVTLSCSPISGHRSVSWYQQTPGQGLQFLFEYFSETQRNKGNFPGRFSGRQFSNSRSEMNVSTLELGDSALYLCASSKGLNQETQYFGPGTRLLVL.